This T cell receptor beta chain was documented in a study of blood T cell repertoires in COVID-19. Study as a whole: Samples representing acute and convalescent COVID-19 were sourced from the United States, Italy and Spain.

Only in-frame clones appear in the TCRdb table, and some are missing; sequencing was by immunoSEQ multiplex PCR. Counted here are 350,000 to 500,000 clones, 70% to 90% occurring once; the ten biggest clones make up 1.4%. The source material was PBMCs or T cells enriched from blood (not recorded which). The sequence was collected from a woman aged 18 to 35 who had been exposed to COVID-19.

The CDR3, as DNA: TGCGCCAGCAGCCGACTGGCTGAAAAACTGTTTTTT. This sequence encodes CASSRLAEKLFF. This chain uses TRBV4-1 with TRBJ1-4, with D unclear. The germline CDR1 and CDR2 sequences are MGHRA and YSYEKL. The CDR3 has 12 amino acids. Trimming stripped 4 bases from V and 7 bases from J, with 7 bases between.